Sequencing of this TCR beta chain was carried out in a study of T cells in Graves' hyperthyroidism and ophthalmopathy. Whole-study results and caveats: Separation of ophthalmopathy from stable hyperthyroidism was achieved by a 13 V-J model.

Hyperthyroidism in the patients, aged 18 to 65, was newly diagnosed and under 2 months in duration. Isolation of PBMCs was performed on 9.5 to 10 ml fresh peripheral blood. About this clonotype itself: Its antigen is undetermined.

Using RNA transcripts as the source, TCR beta CDR3 regions were amplified. First-round RT-PCR targeting the TCR CDR3 was performed with the HTBI primer set. TCRdb reprocessed the multiplex PCR reads via MiXCR and lists one record per CDR3 protein. The sample lists roughly 300,000 distinct CDR3 sequences, 14% occurring once. Between the trimmed V and J ends, which lost 8 bases and 7 bases, there was a span of 15 bases. This CDR3 has 13 amino acids. Germline CDR1 MNHNS, CDR2 SASEGT. The specimen was blood. The rearrangement links TRBV6-1 to TRBJ2-4; possible D gene TRBD1, 6 bases. The sequence was collected from a woman aged 30 to 39 with Graves' hyperthyroidism. CDR3 residues: CASLDRLLNIQYF. In nucleotides, the CDR3 is TGTGCCAGCCTCGACAGGCTACTTAACATTCAGTACTTC.